The source of this T cell receptor beta chain is a study of blood T cell repertoires in COVID-19. CDR1 and CDR2 (germline): SGHNT, YENEEA. CDR3 length: 15 amino acids. The trim removed 4 bases at V and 9 bases at J, leaving 6 bases unmatched. Participant age was about 18 to 95 years, and participants resided in fewer than 30 US areas. Participants reported their clinical history, and cohort assignment relied on those reports. Two negative PCRs, clearance, or symptom resolution had been documented for recovered Cohort 3 donors. Original analysis: It was from reference gene primer amplification that nucleated cell counts were estimated. TCRdb's copy holds only in-frame clones and misses some; the assay was immunoSEQ multiplex PCR. V, J and clone size are those of that table, while D and trimming were read from the DNA. The sample shows 160,000 or so clones, 80% of them seen only once.

The sequencing input was PBMCs or T cells enriched from blood (not recorded which). This chain joins TRBV11-3 and TRBJ2-1; 13 bases are shared with TRBD2. This receptor was identified in a woman in her sixties who had recovered from COVID-19. CDR3 amino acids: CASSYGLAGAVEQFF. CDR3 sequence (DNA): TGTGCCAGCAGCTACGGACTAGCGGGGGCGGTTGAGCAGTTCTTC.